This paragraph covers one T cell receptor (beta chain) sequence. Antigen: not known. Germline CDR1 MNHEY, CDR2 SVGEGT. With 6 bases clipped from V and 3 bases from J, the junction kept 6 bases outside the gene matches. The CDR3 length is 15 residues. This entry belongs to a study of identical twins. Findings and limits, study-wide: There were fewer insertions in abundant cord blood beta clonotypes, but memory repertoires showed no such pattern. The study found weaker excess twin sharing in beta out-of-frame sequences. Analyses of zero insertions could, in part, be confounded by invariant MAIT and iNKT cells. Conclusions rested on cross-sectional statistics rather than following the same donors.

TCRdb reprocessed the 5' RACE reads with MiXCR, giving one entry per CDR3 protein. The sample has just under 550,000 distinct CDR3 sequences, nearly 15% seen once. The sample also formed part of further work on yellow fever vaccine responses in identical twins.

The receptor comes from a woman under 30 in good health. Source material: CD4+ T cells sorted from blood. The chain employs TRBV6-2 or TRBV6-3 and TRBJ2-2; TRBD2 matches 8 bases. CDR3 sequence reads: CASSRLAWYTGELFF. CDR3 in DNA: TGTGCCAGCAGCAGACTAGCGTGGTACACCGGGGAGCTGTTTTTT.